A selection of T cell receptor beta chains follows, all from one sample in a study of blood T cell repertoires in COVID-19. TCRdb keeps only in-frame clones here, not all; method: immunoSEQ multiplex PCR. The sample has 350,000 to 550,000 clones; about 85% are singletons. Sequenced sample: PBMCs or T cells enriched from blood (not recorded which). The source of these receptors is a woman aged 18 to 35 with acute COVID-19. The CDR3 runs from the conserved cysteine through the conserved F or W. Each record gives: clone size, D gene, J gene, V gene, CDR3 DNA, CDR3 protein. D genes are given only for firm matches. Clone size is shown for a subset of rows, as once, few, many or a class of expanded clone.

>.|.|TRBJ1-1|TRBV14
TGTGCCAGCAGCCAAGATCACAGGGTGGGCACTGAAGCTTTCTTT
CASSQDHRVGTEAFF
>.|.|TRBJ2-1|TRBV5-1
TGCGCCAGCAGCTTGGAGCCGAGCGATCTTGAGCAGTTCTTC
CASSLEPSDLEQFF
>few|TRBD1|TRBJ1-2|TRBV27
TGTGCCAGCAGTCCCGGGACAGGGACGCGCTATGGCTACACCTTC
CASSPGTGTRYGYTF
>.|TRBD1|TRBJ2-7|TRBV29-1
TGCAGCGTCCCCGGTCTAACGGGACAGGGGCAGTACTTC
CSVPGLTGQGQYF
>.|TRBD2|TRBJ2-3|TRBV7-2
TGTGCCAGCAGCTTATTCCCGGAGACTAGCGGGGGCAGGAATACGCAGTATTTT
CASSLFPETSGGRNTQYF
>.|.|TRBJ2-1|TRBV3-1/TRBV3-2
TGTGCCAGCAGCAGACTCGCGTACAATGAGCAGTTCTTC
CASSRLAYNEQFF
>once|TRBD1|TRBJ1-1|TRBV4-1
TGCGCCAGCAGCCGGGGGCCCGGACAGGGGTCTGAAGCTTTCTTT
CASSRGPGQGSEAFF
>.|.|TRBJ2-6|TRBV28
TGTGCCAGCAGTCCGCAGGGGAGGGGCTCTGGGGCCAACGTCCTGACTTTC
CASSPQGRGSGANVLTF
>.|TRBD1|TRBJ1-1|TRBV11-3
TGTGCCAGCAGTGACAGGGGGAACACTGAAGCTTTCTTT
CASSDRGNTEAFF
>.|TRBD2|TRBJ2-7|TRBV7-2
TGTGCCAGCAGCGAGGTTAGCGGGGGGGACGAGCAGTACTTC
CASSEVSGGDEQYF
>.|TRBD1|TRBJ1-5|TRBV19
TGTGCCAGTGAGAAAAACCGGGACAGGGGGCGAAGCGTTAGCAATCAGCCCCAGCATTTT
CASEKNRDRGRSVSNQPQHF
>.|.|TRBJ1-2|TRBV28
TGTGCCAGCAGTTTTTTATCAGATCTACTACTCCAACCGGAACCCGCTAACTATGGCTACACCTTC
CASSFLSDLLLQPEPANYGYTF
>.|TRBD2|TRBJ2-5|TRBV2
TGTGCCAGCAGTGAGGGGGGGGAGGAGACCCAGTACTTC
CASSEGGEETQYF
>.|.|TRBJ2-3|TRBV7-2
TGTGCCAGCAGGCCAGGCAGGGTAGATACGCAGTATTTT
CASRPGRVDTQYF
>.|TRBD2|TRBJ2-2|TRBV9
TGTGCCAGCAGCGTAGAGGGGACTAGCGGGGTAAACACCGGGGAGCTGTTTTTT
CASSVEGTSGVNTGELFF
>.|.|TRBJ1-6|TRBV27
TGTGCCAGCAGTTTAGACGCAGTAGCATCCTATAATTCACCCCTCCACTTT
CASSLDAVASYNSPLHF
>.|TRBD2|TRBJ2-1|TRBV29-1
TGCAGCGTTAAGACAGCGGGAGGGCCCTACAATGAGCAGTTCTTC
CSVKTAGGPYNEQFF
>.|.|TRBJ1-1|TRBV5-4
TGTGCCAGCAGAGCCCAGGAGGACACTGAAGCTTTCTTT
CASRAQEDTEAFF
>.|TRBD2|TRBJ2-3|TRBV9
TGTGCCAGCAGCCGAGGGGTATCGGGAGGGCACACAGATACGCAGTATTTT
CASSRGVSGGHTDTQYF
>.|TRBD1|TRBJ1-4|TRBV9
TGTGCCAGCAACGCCAAGGGGACAGGGGTTGAAAAACTGTTTTTT
CASNAKGTGVEKLFF
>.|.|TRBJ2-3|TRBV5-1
TGCGCCAGCAGCCCCGCGGGGACAGATACGCAGTATTTT
CASSPAGTDTQYF
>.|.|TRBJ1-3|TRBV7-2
TGTGCCAGCAGACTAGACAGGATCTCTGGAAACACCATATATTTT
CASRLDRISGNTIYF